This is a list of T cell receptor beta chains from one sample in a study of T cell responses to AZD1222 COVID-19 vaccine. TCRdb's table, derived via immunoSEQ multiplex PCR, lists solely in-frame clones and lacks some. The sample includes tens of thousands of clones, 85% to 90% of them seen just once. This material consisted of peripheral blood, taken on day 0 of AZD1222 vaccination. These receptors were obtained from an adult in good health. The CDR3 runs from the conserved cysteine through the conserved F or W. D genes are given only for firm matches. A clone size is listed for some rows: how often the clone was seen (once, few, many), or a class if it is expanded.

CDR3aa	CDR3nt	len	d_gene	j_gene	v_gene	abundance
CASSSDPASYTQYF	TGTGCCAGCAGCTCAGATCCCGCTAGCTATACGCAGTATTTT	14	-	TRBJ2-3	TRBV7-3	-
CASSPSGGAGDEQFF	TGTGCCAGCAGCCCTAGCGGGGGGGCGGGAGATGAGCAGTTCTTC	15	TRBD2	TRBJ2-1	TRBV7-3	once
CASSDWTELDQPQHF	TGTGCCAGCAGTGATTGGACAGAATTAGATCAGCCCCAGCATTTT	15	-	TRBJ1-5	TRBV6-1	-
CASVRGLGTGELFF	TGTGCCAGCGTCAGGGGGCTTGGCACCGGGGAGCTGTTTTTT	14	TRBD1	TRBJ2-2	TRBV11-1	-
CASRSSTGAYSPLHF	TGTGCCAGCAGAAGTAGCACCGGAGCTTATTCACCCCTCCACTTT	15	-	TRBJ1-6	TRBV6-5	few
CASSPEGQGALETQYF	TGTGCCAGCAGCCCCGAGGGGCAGGGGGCTTTAGAGACCCAGTACTTC	16	TRBD1	TRBJ2-5	TRBV9	-
CASSPGHTNTEAFF	TGTGCCAGCAGTCCGGGACACACGAACACTGAAGCTTTCTTT	14	-	TRBJ1-1	TRBV2	-
CASSESLRGGYEQYF	TGCGCCAGCAGTGAGTCCCTGCGGGGGGGCTACGAGCAGTACTTC	15	TRBD2	TRBJ2-7	TRBV10-1	few
CASSLPGRGSGELFF	TGTGCCAGCAGCCTCCCGGGCAGGGGCTCCGGGGAGCTGTTTTTT	15	-	TRBJ2-2	TRBV5-4	-
CASSLGGAMGEKLFF	TGTGCCAGCAGCTTGGGAGGGGCTATGGGGGAAAAACTGTTTTTT	15	-	TRBJ1-4	TRBV25-1	-
CASSDRRVEGYTF	TGTGCCAGCAGCGATCGGAGGGTTGAGGGCTACACCTTC	13	-	TRBJ1-2	TRBV3-1/TRBV3-2	-
CASSLDVGSNQPQHF	TGCGCCAGCAGCTTGGATGTCGGGAGCAATCAGCCCCAGCATTTT	15	-	TRBJ1-5	TRBV5-1	-
CSVIGLMNTEAFF	TGCAGCGTGATAGGGCTAATGAACACTGAAGCTTTCTTT	13	-	TRBJ1-1	TRBV29-1	-
CASNGLVVVNEQFF	TGTGCCAGCAACGGACTAGTAGTGGTCAATGAGCAGTTCTTC	14	TRBD2	TRBJ2-1	TRBV28	few
CASSYSTGLESYEQYF	TGTGCCAGCAGCTACTCTACCGGACTAGAGTCCTACGAGCAGTACTTC	16	TRBD2	TRBJ2-7	TRBV5-6	-
CASSLPQGNQPQHF	TGTGCCAGCAGTTTACCCCAGGGCAATCAGCCCCAGCATTTT	14	-	TRBJ1-5	TRBV28	-
CASSLLGNTEAFF	TGCGCCAGCAGCTTGTTGGGGAACACTGAAGCTTTCTTT	13	-	TRBJ1-1	TRBV5-1	-
CASSPGALEYTEAFF	TGCGCCAGCAGCCCCGGGGCCCTAGAGTACACTGAAGCTTTCTTT	15	-	TRBJ1-1	TRBV5-1	-
CASSSGDRAADEQFF	TGCGCCAGCAGCTCCGGGGACAGGGCCGCCGATGAGCAGTTCTTC	15	TRBD1	TRBJ2-1	TRBV5-1	-
CASSYRSRNTEAFF	TGTGCCAGCAGTTACCGGTCAAGGAACACTGAAGCTTTCTTT	14	-	TRBJ1-1	TRBV6-2/TRBV6-3	-
CASSNPGTLTYNEQFF	TGCGCCAGCAGCAACCCCGGGACTCTAACCTACAATGAGCAGTTCTTC	16	-	TRBJ2-1	TRBV5-1	-
CASNQRSFNTEAFF	TGTGCCAGCAACCAACGGTCGTTTAACACTGAAGCTTTCTTT	14	-	TRBJ1-1	TRBV7-2	-
CASSYYAGSYEQYF	TGTGCCAGCAGTTACTATGCAGGAAGCTACGAGCAGTACTTC	14	-	TRBJ2-7	TRBV6-2/TRBV6-3	-
CASMGFGFGETQYF	TGTGCCAGTATGGGTTTTGGCTTTGGAGAGACCCAGTACTTC	14	-	TRBJ2-5	TRBV19	-
CASSFSGGPSSNEQFF	TGTGCCAGCAGCTTTAGCGGGGGCCCCTCTTCCAATGAGCAGTTCTTC	16	TRBD2	TRBJ2-1	TRBV7-3	-
CASNFPRGPSTDTQYF	TGTGCCAGCAACTTCCCTCGGGGGCCTAGCACAGATACGCAGTATTTT	16	-	TRBJ2-3	TRBV6-6	once
CSAWTSYGYTF	TGCAGCGCCTGGACATCCTATGGCTACACCTTC	11	-	TRBJ1-2	TRBV29-1	-
CSARKGSEAFF	TGCAGTGCTAGAAAGGGATCCGAAGCTTTCTTT	11	-	TRBJ1-1	TRBV20-1	-
CASSPTGSFPDTQYF	TGTGCCAGCTCACCGACAGGGTCGTTCCCAGATACGCAGTATTTT	15	TRBD1	TRBJ2-3	TRBV18	-
CASSFSTGPTSSGNTIYF	TGCGCCAGCAGCTTCTCGACAGGGCCAACCTCCTCTGGAAACACCATATATTTT	18	TRBD1	TRBJ1-3	TRBV5-1	-
CASSINGASMTEAFF	TGTGCCAGTAGTATCAACGGGGCCAGCATGACTGAAGCTTTCTTT	15	-	TRBJ1-1	TRBV19	-
CAWSVIIRKNTEAFF	TGTGCCTGGAGTGTAATAATACGGAAGAACACTGAAGCTTTCTTT	15	-	TRBJ1-1	TRBV30	-
CASSTRQDQKAFF	TGTGCCAGCAGTACCCGACAGGATCAAAAAGCTTTCTTT	13	-	TRBJ1-1	TRBV6-6	-
CASRGPGSYNSPLHF	TGTGCCAGCAGAGGGCCGGGGTCCTATAATTCACCCCTCCACTTT	15	-	TRBJ1-6	TRBV28	-
CAWSVPTSPLHF	TGTGCCTGGAGTGTACCGACTTCTCCCCTCCACTTT	12	-	TRBJ1-6	TRBV30	once
CASSVNTEAFF	TGTGCCAGCAGTGTGAACACTGAAGCTTTCTTT	11	-	TRBJ1-1	TRBV11-1	-
CASSFGFYGYTF	TGTGCCAGCAGCTTCGGGTTTTATGGCTACACCTTC	12	-	TRBJ1-2	TRBV5-8	-
CAGDRVANTEAFF	TGTGCCGGAGACAGGGTGGCGAACACTGAAGCTTTCTTT	13	TRBD1	TRBJ1-1	TRBV30	-
CASRQTGDYLGYTF	TGTGCCAGCAGACAGACAGGCGACTATCTTGGCTACACCTTC	14	-	TRBJ1-2	TRBV27	-
CASRTGTGDYYEQYF	TGCGCCAGCAGAACCGGGACAGGAGATTATTACGAGCAGTACTTC	15	TRBD1	TRBJ2-7	TRBV5-1	once
CASSKQGMESDTQYF	TGTGCCAGTAGCAAACAGGGGATGGAATCAGATACGCAGTATTTT	15	TRBD1	TRBJ2-3	TRBV19	-
CASSPSGGSTEAFF	TGCGCCAGCAGCCCATCGGGGGGCAGTACTGAAGCTTTCTTT	14	-	TRBJ1-1	TRBV5-1	-
CASSPGRQLSGANVLTF	TGTGCCAGTAGCCCGGGACGACAGCTGTCTGGGGCCAACGTCCTGACTTTC	17	-	TRBJ2-6	TRBV19	-
CASSFKGSYGYTF	TGTGCCAGCAGCTTTAAAGGGAGCTATGGCTACACCTTC	13	-	TRBJ1-2	TRBV7-3	-
CASSVEGGIKSGELFF	TGTGCCAGCAGCGTAGAAGGGGGCATCAAGTCCGGGGAGCTGTTTTTT	16	TRBD1	TRBJ2-2	TRBV9	-
CSASGEGAAGELFF	TGCAGTGCTAGTGGGGAGGGGGCTGCCGGGGAGCTGTTTTTT	14	-	TRBJ2-2	TRBV20-1	-
CASSQEIGYHEQFF	TGCGCCAGCAGCCAAGAGATAGGGTACCATGAGCAGTTCTTC	14	-	TRBJ2-1	TRBV4-1	-
CASSYSSAFYGYTF	TGTGCCAGCAGTTACTCTTCAGCATTCTATGGCTACACCTTC	14	-	TRBJ1-2	TRBV6-5	-
CASGRVTEAFF	TGTGCCAGCGGCCGGGTTACTGAAGCTTTCTTT	11	-	TRBJ1-1	TRBV11-1	-
CASRPGTSYEQYF	TGTGCCAGCAGACCAGGAACCTCCTACGAGCAGTACTTC	13	-	TRBJ2-7	TRBV11-2	few
CASSFGGNTEAFF	TGTGCCAGCAGTTTCGGGGGGAACACTGAAGCTTTCTTT	13	-	TRBJ1-1	TRBV12-3/TRBV12-4	-
CASSLMRNTGELFF	TGTGCCAGCAGCTTAATGCGTAACACCGGGGAGCTGTTTTTT	14	-	TRBJ2-2	TRBV11-3	-
CASSWDRDPEQYF	TGTGCCAGCAGTTGGGACAGGGATCCCGAGCAGTACTTC	13	TRBD1	TRBJ2-7	TRBV5-4	-
CAWQGGGETQYF	TGTGCCTGGCAAGGGGGTGGGGAGACCCAGTACTTC	12	-	TRBJ2-5	TRBV30	-
CASSFHARTGETYGYTF	TGTGCCAGCAGTTTTCACGCTAGGACAGGGGAAACCTATGGCTACACCTTC	17	TRBD1	TRBJ1-2	TRBV27	once
CASSRRTSESYEQYF	TGTGCTAGCTCGCGCAGGACTAGCGAATCCTACGAGCAGTACTTC	15	TRBD2	TRBJ2-7	TRBV18	few
CASSQWSYGYTF	TGTGCCAGCAGCCAATGGAGCTATGGCTACACCTTC	12	-	TRBJ1-2	TRBV7-9	-
CASYNPTLNTGELFF	TGTGCCAGCTACAACCCTACCCTGAACACCGGGGAGCTGTTTTTT	15	-	TRBJ2-2	TRBV6-5	-
CASSYSGGDFEQFF	TGTGCCAGCAGTTATAGCGGGGGGGATTTTGAGCAGTTCTTC	14	TRBD2	TRBJ2-1	TRBV2	-
CASNRQGAGTDTQYF	TGTGCTAGTAACCGACAGGGGGCCGGCACAGATACGCAGTATTTT	15	TRBD1	TRBJ2-3	TRBV12-5	once